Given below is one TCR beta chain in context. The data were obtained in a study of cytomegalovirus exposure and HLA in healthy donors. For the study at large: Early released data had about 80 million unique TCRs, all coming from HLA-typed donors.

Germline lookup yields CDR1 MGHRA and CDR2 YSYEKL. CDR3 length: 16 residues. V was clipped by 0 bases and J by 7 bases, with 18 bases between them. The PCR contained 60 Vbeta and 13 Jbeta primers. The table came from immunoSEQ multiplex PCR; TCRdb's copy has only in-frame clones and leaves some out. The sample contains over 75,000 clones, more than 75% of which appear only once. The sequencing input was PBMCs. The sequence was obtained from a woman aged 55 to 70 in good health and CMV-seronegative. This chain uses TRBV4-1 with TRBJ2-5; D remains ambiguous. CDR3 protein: CASSQERPSLCRTQYF. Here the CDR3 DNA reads TGCGCCAGCAGCCAAGAGAGGCCCTCTCTCTGTCGGACCCAGTACTTC.